The clone carrying this T cell receptor beta chain showed up many times. The entry originates in a study of T cells after yellow fever vaccination. Unmatched junction bases numbered 4, after V lost 2 bases and J lost 8 bases. Germline V gene sequence: CDR1 SGHRS, CDR2 YFSETQ. The CDR3 has 14 amino acids. Synthesis of TCR cDNA relied on 5'RACE template switching, which attached a universal primer site and UMIs. Each CDR3 protein gets one entry after TCRdb re-called the 5' RACE reads with MiXCR. The sample gives 100,000 to 150,000 distinct CDR3 sequences, about 8.2% of which show up once; less than 40% is in the top ten.

This sample comprised CD8+ T cells sorted from PBMCs, obtained on the day of the yellow fever booster vaccination. The J gene is TRBJ2-1, the V gene TRBV5-1, with 10 bases fitting TRBD1. The sequence was obtained from a young man who received the YFV17D yellow fever vaccine. The CDR3 DNA follows: TGCGCCAGCAGCTTCGGACAGGGGGAGGATGAGCAGTTCTTC. Translation gives CASSFGQGEDEQFF.